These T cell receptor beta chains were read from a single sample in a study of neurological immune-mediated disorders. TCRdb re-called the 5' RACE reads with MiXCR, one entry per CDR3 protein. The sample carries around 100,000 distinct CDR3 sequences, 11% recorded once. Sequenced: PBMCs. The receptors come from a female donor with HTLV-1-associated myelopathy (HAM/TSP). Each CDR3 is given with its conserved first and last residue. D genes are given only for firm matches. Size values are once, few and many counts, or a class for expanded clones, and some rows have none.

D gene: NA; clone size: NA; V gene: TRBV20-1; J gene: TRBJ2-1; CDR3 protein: CSARDWGDPHSYNEQFF; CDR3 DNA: TGCAGTGCTAGAGATTGGGGGGACCCCCACTCCTACAATGAGCAGTTCTTC
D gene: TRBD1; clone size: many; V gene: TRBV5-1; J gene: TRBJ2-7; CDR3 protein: CANQRSWTGDSYEQYF; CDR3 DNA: TGCGCCAACCAAAGATCCTGGACAGGAGATTCCTACGAGCAGTACTTC
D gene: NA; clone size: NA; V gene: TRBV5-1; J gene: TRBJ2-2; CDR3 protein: CASSLSRNTWELFF; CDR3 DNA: TGCGCCAGCAGCTTGTCCAGGAACACCTGGGAGCTGTTTTTT
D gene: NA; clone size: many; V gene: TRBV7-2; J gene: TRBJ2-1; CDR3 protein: CASSLGQRVEQFF; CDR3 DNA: TGTGCCAGCAGCTTAGGACAGCGGGTCGAGCAGTTCTTC
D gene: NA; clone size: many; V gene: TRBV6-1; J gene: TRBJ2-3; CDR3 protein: CASTKGLTDTQYF; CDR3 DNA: TGTGCCAGCACCAAAGGACTCACAGATACGCAGTATTTT
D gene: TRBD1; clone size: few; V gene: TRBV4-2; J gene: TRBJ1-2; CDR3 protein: CASSQGFLGQGIHGYTF; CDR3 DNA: TGTGCCAGCAGCCAAGGTTTCCTAGGACAGGGGATTCATGGCTACACCTTC
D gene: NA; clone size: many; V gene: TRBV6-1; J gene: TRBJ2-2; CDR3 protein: CASGGKTARSGELFF; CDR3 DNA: TGTGCCAGCGGCGGTAAGACGGCTCGTTCCGGGGAGCTGTTTTTT
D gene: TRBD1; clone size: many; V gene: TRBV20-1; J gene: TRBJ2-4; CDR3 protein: CSARDRAGIQYF; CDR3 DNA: TGCAGTGCTAGGGACAGGGCTGGCATTCAGTACTTC
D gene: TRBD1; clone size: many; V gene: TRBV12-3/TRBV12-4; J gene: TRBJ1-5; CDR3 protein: CASTPDRASNQPQHF; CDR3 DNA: TGTGCCAGCACCCCGGACAGGGCAAGCAATCAGCCCCAGCATTTT
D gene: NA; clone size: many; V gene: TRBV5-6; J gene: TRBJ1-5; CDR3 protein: CASSSGNQPQHF; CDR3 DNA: TGTGCCAGCAGCTCGGGGAATCAGCCCCAGCATTTT
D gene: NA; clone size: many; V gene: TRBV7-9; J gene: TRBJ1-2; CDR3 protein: CASSIEQANYGYTF; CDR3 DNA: TGTGCCAGCAGTATAGAGCAGGCCAACTATGGCTACACCTTC
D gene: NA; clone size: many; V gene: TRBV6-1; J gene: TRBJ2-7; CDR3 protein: CASSDGRVNSYEQYF; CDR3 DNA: TGTGCCAGCAGTGATGGGCGGGTAAATTCCTACGAGCAGTACTTC
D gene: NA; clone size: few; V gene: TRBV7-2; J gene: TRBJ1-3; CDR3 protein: CASSYDLRSGNTIYF; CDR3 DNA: TGTGCCAGCAGTTATGACTTGCGCTCTGGAAACACCATATATTTT
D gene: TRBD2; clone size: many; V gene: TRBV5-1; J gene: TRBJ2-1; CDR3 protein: CASSLDGLGSRFF; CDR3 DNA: TGCGCCAGCAGCTTGGACGGACTAGGAAGTCGGTTCTTC
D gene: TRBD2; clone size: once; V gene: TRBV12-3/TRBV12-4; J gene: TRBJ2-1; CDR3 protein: CASSFAGGAQFF; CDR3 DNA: TGTGCCAGCAGTTTTGCGGGAGGGGCGCAGTTCTTC
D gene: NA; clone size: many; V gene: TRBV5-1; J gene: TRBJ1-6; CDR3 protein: CASTGNLGDSPLHF; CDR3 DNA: TGCGCCAGCACCGGGAATCTGGGGGATTCACCCCTCCACTTT
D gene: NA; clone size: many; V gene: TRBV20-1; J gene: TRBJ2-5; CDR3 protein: CSAATRTLGMGETQYF; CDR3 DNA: TGCAGTGCTGCCACCCGGACGCTCGGAATGGGGGAGACCCAGTACTTC
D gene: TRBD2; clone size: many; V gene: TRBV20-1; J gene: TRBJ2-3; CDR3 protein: CSARTSSDTQYF; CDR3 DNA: TGCAGTGCTCGGACTAGCTCCGATACGCAGTATTTT
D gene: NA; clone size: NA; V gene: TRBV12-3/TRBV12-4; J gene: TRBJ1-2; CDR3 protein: CASSLERRVFDGYTF; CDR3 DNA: TGTGCCAGCAGTTTAGAGCGCAGGGTTTTTGATGGCTACACCTTC
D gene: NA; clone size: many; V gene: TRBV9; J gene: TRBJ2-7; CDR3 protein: CASRGEGAVQYF; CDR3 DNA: TGTGCCAGCAGGGGAGAAGGGGCGGTGCAGTACTTC
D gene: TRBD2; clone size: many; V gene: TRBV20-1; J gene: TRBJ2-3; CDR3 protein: CSARLLAGGFWKDTQYF; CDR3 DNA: TGCAGTGCTAGGTTGCTAGCGGGGGGGTTCTGGAAAGATACGCAGTATTTT